A selection of T cell receptor beta chains follows, all from one sample in a study of blood T cell repertoires in COVID-19. The assay was immunoSEQ multiplex PCR, and TCRdb's table has in-frame clones only and misses some. The sample yields 170,000 or so clones, 80% seen once. Sequencing was done on a sample of peripheral blood. Every receptor here comes from a man in his 70s with active or convalescent COVID-19. The CDR3 runs from the conserved cysteine through the conserved F or W. A D gene is named only where the DNA matches it firmly. Size values are once, few and many counts, or a class for expanded clones, and some rows have none.

cdr3_aa cdr3_nt clone_size j_call d_call v_call
CASSNKSRGSGGYTF TGTGCCAGCAGCAATAAGTCTAGAGGTTCTGGTGGCTACACCTTC - TRBJ1-2 - TRBV21-1
CASSEAELGEYQPQHF TGTGCCAGCAGTGAAGCGGAGCTGGGAGAATATCAGCCCCAGCATTTT few TRBJ1-5 - TRBV6-1
CSASSWIRGNYGYTF TGCAGTGCTAGTTCTTGGATCAGGGGCAACTATGGCTACACCTTC - TRBJ1-2 - TRBV20-1
CASSLGSWPFF TGTGCCAGCAGCTTGGGCAGTTGGCCTTTCTTT - TRBJ1-1 - TRBV11-2
CASRLLSGGQETQYF TGTGCCAGCAGACTCCTTAGCGGGGGACAAGAGACCCAGTACTTC - TRBJ2-5 TRBD2 TRBV6-5
CASSGQGMNTEAFF TGTGCCAGCAGTGGACAGGGAATGAACACTGAAGCTTTCTTT - TRBJ1-1 TRBD1 TRBV2
CASSLTSGNEQFF TGTGCCAGCAGTTTAACTAGCGGCAATGAGCAGTTCTTC - TRBJ2-1 TRBD2 TRBV12-3/TRBV12-4
CASSMEAPGETQYF TGTGCCAGTAGTATGGAAGCCCCGGGGGAGACCCAGTACTTC few TRBJ2-5 - TRBV19
CASSPEWETQYF TGTGCCAGCAGCCCTGAGTGGGAGACCCAGTACTTC - TRBJ2-5 - TRBV5-5
CASSRGQMNTEAFF TGTGCCAGCAGCCGCGGACAGATGAACACTGAAGCTTTCTTT - TRBJ1-1 - TRBV7-2
CASKGAGMNTEAFF TGTGCCTCCAAAGGGGCAGGGATGAACACTGAAGCTTTCTTT - TRBJ1-1 - TRBV6-5
CAWSVPGIPTEAFF TGTGCCTGGAGTGTACCCGGGATCCCCACTGAAGCTTTCTTT few TRBJ1-1 - TRBV30
CASRRGSGTTFSGELFF TGTGCCAGCAGGAGAGGTTCCGGGACAACGTTCTCCGGGGAGCTGTTTTTT - TRBJ2-2 - TRBV5-5
CASRDNSAEAFF TGCGCCAGCAGGGACAATTCGGCTGAAGCTTTCTTT - TRBJ1-1 - TRBV10-2
CASSESQNSPLHF TGCGCCAGCAGTGAGTCACAGAATTCACCCCTCCACTTT - TRBJ1-6 - TRBV10-1
CASRHRDRGYQPQHF TGTGCCAGCAGACACCGGGACAGGGGTTATCAGCCCCAGCATTTT - TRBJ1-5 TRBD1 TRBV6-5
CASSVDIHAEAFF TGTGCCAGTAGCGTGGACATTCACGCTGAAGCTTTCTTT - TRBJ1-1 - TRBV6-2/TRBV6-3
CASSLASGGNEQFF TGTGCCAGCAGCTTAGCCAGTGGGGGGAATGAGCAGTTCTTC once TRBJ2-1 - TRBV11-3
CASSAGTFQPQHF TGCGCCAGCAGTGCCGGGACATTTCAGCCCCAGCATTTT - TRBJ1-5 - TRBV10-1
CASSLALAQYTDTQYF TGTGCCAGCAGCTTAGCGCTGGCACAGTACACAGATACGCAGTATTTT - TRBJ2-3 - TRBV11-1
CASSIRPNTEAFF TGTGCCAGTAGTATTCGTCCGAACACTGAAGCTTTCTTT - TRBJ1-1 - TRBV19
CASSTGTGGLGYTF TGCGCCAGCAGCACCGGGACAGGGGGACTGGGCTACACCTTC - TRBJ1-2 TRBD1 TRBV5-1
CASSRAEWASGPGELFF TGTGCCAGCAGTAGGGCCGAGTGGGCTAGCGGGCCCGGGGAGCTGTTTTTT - TRBJ2-2 TRBD2 TRBV7-9
CASSLSVGRGSEQYF TGCGCCAGCAGCTTGTCTGTAGGCAGGGGTTCCGAGCAGTACTTC - TRBJ2-7 - TRBV5-1
CASSDRVYGYTF TGTGCCAGCAGTGACAGGGTTTATGGCTACACCTTC - TRBJ1-2 - TRBV6-1
CASSDRGTMYNEQFF TGTGCCAGCAGCGACAGGGGAACGATGTACAATGAGCAGTTCTTC - TRBJ2-1 TRBD1 TRBV6-6
CASSRHVLGSSYNSPLHF TGTGCCAGCAGTCGACATGTCCTTGGGAGCTCCTATAATTCACCCCTCCACTTT - TRBJ1-6 - TRBV27
CASSQGQSNQPQHF TGCGCCAGCAGCCAGGGACAGAGCAATCAGCCCCAGCATTTT - TRBJ1-5 TRBD1 TRBV4-3
CASSRLLNRKSYGYTF TGTGCCAGCAGTCGACTCCTTAACAGGAAATCCTATGGCTACACCTTC - TRBJ1-2 - TRBV28
CASSDTFANYGYTF TGTGCCAGCAGTGATACATTTGCTAACTATGGCTACACCTTC - TRBJ1-2 - TRBV6-1
CASSEDRQQPQHF TGCGCCAGCAGTGAGGACAGGCAACAGCCCCAGCATTTT - TRBJ1-5 - TRBV10-2
CASSTIRQKNTEAFF TGTGCCAGCAGTACAATTAGACAGAAGAACACTGAAGCTTTCTTT few TRBJ1-1 - TRBV2
CASSLERSGQETQYF TGCGCCAGCAGCTTGGAGCGTAGCGGACAAGAGACCCAGTACTTC - TRBJ2-5 - TRBV5-1
CASSYSEGSDEQYF TGTGCCAGCAGTTACTCGGAGGGTTCCGACGAGCAGTACTTC - TRBJ2-7 - TRBV6-5
CAGLNRDPAYEQYF TGCGCCGGCTTGAACAGGGACCCCGCCTACGAGCAGTACTTC - TRBJ2-7 - TRBV23-1
CASSEGGTLYGYTF TGTGCCAGCAGTGAAGGAGGAACCCTCTATGGCTACACCTTC - TRBJ1-2 - TRBV6-1
CASSSGQLYGYTF TGTGCCAGCAGCTCGGGACAGCTCTATGGCTACACCTTC many TRBJ1-2 TRBD1 TRBV9
CASSYYSGRIADTQYF TGTGCCAGCAGTTACTATAGCGGGCGCATCGCAGATACGCAGTATTTT - TRBJ2-3 TRBD2 TRBV6-5
CASSEDRGSFQPQHF TGTGCCAGCAGTGAAGACAGGGGAAGTTTTCAGCCCCAGCATTTT - TRBJ1-5 TRBD1 TRBV2
CASSEQGPYGYTF TGTGCCAGCAGTGAACAGGGGCCCTATGGCTACACCTTC - TRBJ1-2 - TRBV6-1
CASSWGRGGHSYNEQFF TGCGCCAGCAGCTGGGGACGGGGAGGGCACTCCTACAATGAGCAGTTCTTC - TRBJ2-1 TRBD2 TRBV5-1
CASSSRGGAYGYTF TGTGCCAGCAGTTCCCGGGGGGGGGCCTATGGCTACACCTTC - TRBJ1-2 - TRBV27
CASSQVGLAGSGELFF TGTGCCAGCAGCCAAGTTGGGCTAGCCGGGTCCGGGGAGCTGTTTTTT - TRBJ2-2 - TRBV3-1/TRBV3-2
CASSVSGMWGNTEAFF TGTGCCAGCAGCGTATCCGGGATGTGGGGGAACACTGAAGCTTTCTTT - TRBJ1-1 - TRBV9
CASSERQGPMANEKLFF TGTGCCAGCAGTGAAAGACAGGGCCCCATGGCTAATGAAAAACTGTTTTTT once TRBJ1-4 TRBD1 TRBV2
CASSWDRGRTGELFF TGTGCCAGCAGCTGGGACAGGGGGCGTACCGGGGAGCTGTTTTTT - TRBJ2-2 TRBD1 TRBV5-6